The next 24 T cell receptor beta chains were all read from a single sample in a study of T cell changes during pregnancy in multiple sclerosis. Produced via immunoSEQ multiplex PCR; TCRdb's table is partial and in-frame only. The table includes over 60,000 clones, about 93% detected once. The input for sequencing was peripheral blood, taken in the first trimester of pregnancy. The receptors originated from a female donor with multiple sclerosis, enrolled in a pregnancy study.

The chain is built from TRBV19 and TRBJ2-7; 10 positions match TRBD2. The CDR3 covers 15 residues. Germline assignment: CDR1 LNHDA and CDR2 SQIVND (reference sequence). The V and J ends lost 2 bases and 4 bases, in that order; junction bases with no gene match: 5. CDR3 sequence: CASSIMSGGAYEQYF. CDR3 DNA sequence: TGTGCCAGTAGTATAATGAGCGGGGGGGCGTACGAGCAGTACTTC.

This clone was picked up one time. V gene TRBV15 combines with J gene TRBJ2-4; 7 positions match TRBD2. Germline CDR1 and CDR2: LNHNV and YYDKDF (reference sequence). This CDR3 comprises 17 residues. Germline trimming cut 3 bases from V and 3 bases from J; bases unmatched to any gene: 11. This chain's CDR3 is CATSSTPGGKVKNIQYF. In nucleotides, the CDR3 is TGTGCCACCAGCAGCACCCCCGGGGGGAAGGTCAAAAACATTCAGTACTTC.

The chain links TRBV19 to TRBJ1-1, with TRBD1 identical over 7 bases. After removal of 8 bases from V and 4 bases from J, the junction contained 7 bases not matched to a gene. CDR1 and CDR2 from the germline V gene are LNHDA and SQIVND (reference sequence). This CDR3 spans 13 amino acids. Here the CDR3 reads CASLPQGRTEAFF. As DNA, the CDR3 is TGTGCCAGTCTACCACAGGGGCGCACTGAAGCTTTCTTT.

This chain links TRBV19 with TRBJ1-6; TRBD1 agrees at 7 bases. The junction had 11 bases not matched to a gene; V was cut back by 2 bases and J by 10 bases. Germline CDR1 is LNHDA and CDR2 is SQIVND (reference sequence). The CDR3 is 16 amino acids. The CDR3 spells CASSIRTGATDSPLHF. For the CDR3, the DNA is TGTGCCAGTAGTATAAGGACAGGAGCGACGGACTCACCCCTCCACTTT.

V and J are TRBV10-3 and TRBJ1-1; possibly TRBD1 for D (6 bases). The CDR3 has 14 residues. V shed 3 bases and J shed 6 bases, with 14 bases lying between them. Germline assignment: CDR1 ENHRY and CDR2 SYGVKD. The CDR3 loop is CAISDRTVWAEAFF. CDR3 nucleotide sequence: TGTGCCATCAGTGATAGGACAGTTTGGGCTGAAGCTTTCTTT.

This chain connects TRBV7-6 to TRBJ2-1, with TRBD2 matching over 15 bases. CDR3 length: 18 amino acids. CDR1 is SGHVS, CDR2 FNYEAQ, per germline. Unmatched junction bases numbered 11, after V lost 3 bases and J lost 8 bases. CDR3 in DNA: TGTGCCAGCAGCTTCCCCCCCGGGACTAGCGGGAGGACCGATGAGCAGTTCTTC. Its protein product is CASSFPPGTSGRTDEQFF. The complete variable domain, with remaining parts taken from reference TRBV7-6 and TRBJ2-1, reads GAGVSQSPRYKVTKRGQDVALRCDPISGHVSLYWYRQALGQGPEFLTYFNYEAQQDKSGLPNDRFSAERPEGSISTLTIQRTEQRDSAMYRCASSFPPGTSGRTDEQFFGPGTRLTVL.

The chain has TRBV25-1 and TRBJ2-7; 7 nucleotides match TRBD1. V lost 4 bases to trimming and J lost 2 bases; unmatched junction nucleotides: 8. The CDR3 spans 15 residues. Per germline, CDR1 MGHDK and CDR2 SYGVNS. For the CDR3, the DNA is TGTGCCAGCAGTGGAGGACAGGTTTTCCCCTACGAGCAGTACTTC. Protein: CASSGGQVFPYEQYF.

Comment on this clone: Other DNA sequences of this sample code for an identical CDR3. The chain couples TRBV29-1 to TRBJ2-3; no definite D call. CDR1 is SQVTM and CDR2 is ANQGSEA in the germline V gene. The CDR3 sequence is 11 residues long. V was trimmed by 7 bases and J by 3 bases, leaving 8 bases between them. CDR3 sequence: CSASETDTQYF. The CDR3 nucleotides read TGCAGCGCCTCGGAGACAGATACGCAGTATTTT.

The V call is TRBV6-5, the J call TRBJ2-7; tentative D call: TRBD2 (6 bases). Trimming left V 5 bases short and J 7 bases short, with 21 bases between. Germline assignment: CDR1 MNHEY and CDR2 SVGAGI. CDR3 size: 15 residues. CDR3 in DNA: TGTGCCAGCAGTGCCGCCCGGACCCGTGGGAGGGAGCAGTACTTC. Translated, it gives CASSAARTRGREQYF.

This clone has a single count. CDR3: CASSWTGRGTYEQYF. The CDR3 DNA reads as TGTGCCAGCAGTTGGACCGGCAGGGGTACCTACGAGCAGTACTTC. The rearrangement uses TRBV6-5 and TRBJ2-7, with a tentative D call TRBD1 (6 bases). This CDR3 comprises 15 residues. Germline CDR1 reads MNHEY; CDR2 reads SVGAGI. Trimming took off 4 bases at V and 2 bases at J, with 15 bases between the two ends.

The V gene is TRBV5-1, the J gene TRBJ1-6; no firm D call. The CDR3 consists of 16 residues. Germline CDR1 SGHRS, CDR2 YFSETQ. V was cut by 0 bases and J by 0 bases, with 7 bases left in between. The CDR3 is CASSLAGSSYNSPLHF. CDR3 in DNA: TGCGCCAGCAGCTTGGCCGGGAGCTCCTATAATTCACCCCTCCACTTT.

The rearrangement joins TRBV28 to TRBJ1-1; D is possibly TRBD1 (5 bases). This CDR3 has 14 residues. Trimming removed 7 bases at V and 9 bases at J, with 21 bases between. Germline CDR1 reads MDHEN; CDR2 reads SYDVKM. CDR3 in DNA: TGTGCCAGCAATAGGGGACTGACCCTTTTGAAAGCTTTCTTT. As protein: CASNRGLTLLKAFF.

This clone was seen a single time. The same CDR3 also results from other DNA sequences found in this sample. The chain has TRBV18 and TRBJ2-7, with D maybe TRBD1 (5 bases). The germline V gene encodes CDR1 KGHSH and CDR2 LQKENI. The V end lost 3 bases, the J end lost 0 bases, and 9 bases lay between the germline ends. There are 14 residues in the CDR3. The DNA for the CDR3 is TGTGCCAGCTCACCGGACATGAGCTCCTACGAGCAGTACTTC. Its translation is CASSPDMSSYEQYF.

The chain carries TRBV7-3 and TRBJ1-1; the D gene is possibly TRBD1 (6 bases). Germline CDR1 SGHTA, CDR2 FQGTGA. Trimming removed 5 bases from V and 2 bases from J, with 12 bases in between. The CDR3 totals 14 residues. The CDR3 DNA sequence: TGTGCCAGCAGCAACGGACAGATAAACACTGAAGCTTTCTTT. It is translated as CASSNGQINTEAFF.

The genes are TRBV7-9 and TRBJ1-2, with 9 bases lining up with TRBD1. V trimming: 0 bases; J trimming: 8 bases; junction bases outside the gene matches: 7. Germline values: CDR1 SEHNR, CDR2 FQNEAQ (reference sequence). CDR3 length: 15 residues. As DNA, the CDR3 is TGTGCCAGCAGCTTAGCTTCACAGGGGGCGGGAGGCTACACCTTC. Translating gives CASSLASQGAGGYTF.

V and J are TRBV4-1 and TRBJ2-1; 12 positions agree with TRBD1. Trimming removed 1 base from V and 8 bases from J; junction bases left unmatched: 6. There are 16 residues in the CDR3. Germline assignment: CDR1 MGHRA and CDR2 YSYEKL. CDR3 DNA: TGCGCCAGCAGCCAAGTCCCGGGACAGGGGGCCGATGAGCAGTTCTTC. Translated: CASSQVPGQGADEQFF.

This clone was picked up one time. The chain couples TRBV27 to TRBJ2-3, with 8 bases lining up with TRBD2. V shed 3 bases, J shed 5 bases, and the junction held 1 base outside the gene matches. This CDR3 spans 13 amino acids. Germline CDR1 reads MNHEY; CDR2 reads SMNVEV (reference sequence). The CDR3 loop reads CASSFLAGDTQYF. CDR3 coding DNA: TGTGCCAGCAGTTTTCTAGCGGGAGATACGCAGTATTTT.

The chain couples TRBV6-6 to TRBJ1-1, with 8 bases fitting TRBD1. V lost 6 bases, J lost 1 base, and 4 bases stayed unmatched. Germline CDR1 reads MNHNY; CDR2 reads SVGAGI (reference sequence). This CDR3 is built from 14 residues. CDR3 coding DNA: TGTGCCAGCAGATGGACAGGGAAGAACACTGAAGCTTTCTTT. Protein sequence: CASRWTGKNTEAFF.

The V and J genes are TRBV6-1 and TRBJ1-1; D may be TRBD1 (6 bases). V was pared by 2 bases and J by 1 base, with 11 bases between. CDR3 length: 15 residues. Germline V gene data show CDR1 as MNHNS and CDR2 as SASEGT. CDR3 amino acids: CASSEPPTGNTEAFF. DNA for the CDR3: TGTGCCAGCAGTGAACCCCCGACAGGGAACACTGAAGCTTTCTTT.

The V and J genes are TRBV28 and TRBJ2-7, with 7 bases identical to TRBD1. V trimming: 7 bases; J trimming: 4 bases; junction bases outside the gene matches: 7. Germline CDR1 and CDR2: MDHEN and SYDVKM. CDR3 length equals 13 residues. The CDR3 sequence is CASTRTGRYEQYF. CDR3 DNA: TGTGCCAGCACCCGGACAGGTCGGTACGAGCAGTACTTC.

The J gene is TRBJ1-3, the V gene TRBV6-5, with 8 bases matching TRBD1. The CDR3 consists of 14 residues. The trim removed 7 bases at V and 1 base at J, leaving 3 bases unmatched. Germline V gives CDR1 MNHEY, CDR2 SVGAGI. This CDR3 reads CASKRQGSGNTIYF. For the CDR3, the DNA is TGTGCCAGCAAAAGACAGGGGTCTGGAAACACCATATATTTT.

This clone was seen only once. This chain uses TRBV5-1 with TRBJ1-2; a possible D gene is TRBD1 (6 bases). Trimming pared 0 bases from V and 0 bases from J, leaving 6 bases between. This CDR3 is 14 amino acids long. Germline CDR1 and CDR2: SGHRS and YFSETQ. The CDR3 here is CASSLDRANYGYTF. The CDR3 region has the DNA TGCGCCAGCAGCTTGGACAGGGCTAACTATGGCTACACCTTC.

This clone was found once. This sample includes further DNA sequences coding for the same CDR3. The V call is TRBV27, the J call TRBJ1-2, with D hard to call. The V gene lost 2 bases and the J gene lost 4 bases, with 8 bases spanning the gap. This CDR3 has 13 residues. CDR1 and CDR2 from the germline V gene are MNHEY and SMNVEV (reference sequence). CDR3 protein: CASSLREGYGYTF. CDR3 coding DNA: TGTGCCAGCAGTTTACGGGAGGGCTATGGCTACACCTTC.

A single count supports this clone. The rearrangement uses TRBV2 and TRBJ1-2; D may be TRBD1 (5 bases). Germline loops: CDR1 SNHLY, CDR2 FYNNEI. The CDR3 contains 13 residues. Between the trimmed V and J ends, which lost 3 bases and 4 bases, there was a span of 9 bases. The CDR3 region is CASSEGGTYGYTF. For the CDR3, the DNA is TGTGCCAGCAGTGAGGGGGGGACCTATGGCTACACCTTC.